Listed below are T cell receptor beta chains from one sample, sequenced in a study of glioma-infiltrating T cells. One entry per CDR3 protein results from TCRdb running MiXCR on the multiplex PCR reads. Of about 190,000 distinct CDR3 sequences in the sample, more than 30% are singletons; the top ten hold just over 20%. Sequencing input: glioma tissue, nonneoplastic brain tissue, or PBMCs (not recorded which). Receptors originate from a human donor with low-grade glioma or glioblastoma, undergoing nonglioma brain surgery, or in good health (not recorded which). Both conserved end residues are part of each CDR3. The D gene is left open where the match is weak. Not every row has a clone size; where given, it reads once, few, many or a size class.

d_call j_call v_call clone_size cdr3_aa cdr3_nt
NA TRBJ2-5 TRBV5-4 many CASSPGTFGQETQYF TGTGCCAGCAGCCCAGGGACGTTTGGGCAAGAGACCCAGTACTTC
NA TRBJ2-1 TRBV19 many CASTRSSYNEQFF TGTGCCAGTACGAGGAGCTCCTACAATGAGCAGTTCTTC
TRBD2 TRBJ2-5 TRBV29-1 many CSVEGLGETQYF TGCAGCGTTGAGGGACTAGGAGAGACCCAGTACTTC
TRBD2 TRBJ2-4 TRBV6-2/TRBV6-3 NA CASSFSPGGEGFIQYF TGTGCCAGCAGTTTTTCCCCTGGGGGGGAAGGGTTCATTCAGTACTTC
NA TRBJ2-3 TRBV7-2 many CASSPYGPDTQYF TGTGCCAGCAGCCCATATGGACCTGATACGCAGTATTTT
TRBD2 TRBJ2-3 TRBV28 many CASFSAGEGDTQYF TGTGCCAGCTTCTCAGCGGGAGAGGGGGATACGCAGTATTTT
NA TRBJ2-1 TRBV19 few CASRDGSSYNEQFF TGTGCCAGTAGGGACGGGAGCTCCTACAATGAGCAGTTCTTC
NA TRBJ2-7 TRBV14 NA CASSRDSVRYYEQYF TGTGCCAGCAGCCGAGATTCGGTGCGCTACTACGAGCAGTACTTC
TRBD2 TRBJ2-1 TRBV20-1 many CSARFYVTSGFNEQFF TGCAGTGCTAGGTTTTACGTGACTAGCGGGTTCAATGAGCAGTTCTTC
NA TRBJ1-5 TRBV19 many CASRQVIHQPQHF TGTGCCAGTAGGCAGGTAATCCATCAGCCCCAGCATTTT
NA TRBJ2-3 TRBV5-1 few CASSLAGQHTDTQYF TGCGCCAGCAGCTTGGCCGGACAGCACACAGATACGCAGTATTTT
TRBD2 TRBJ2-3 TRBV4-1 NA CASSQEGVAGGPTNTDTQYF TGCGCCAGCAGCCAAGAGGGAGTAGCGGGAGGGCCGACGAACACAGATACGCAGTATTTT
NA TRBJ2-3 TRBV9 few CASSVSYADTQYF TGTGCCAGCAGCGTAAGTTATGCAGATACGCAGTATTTT
TRBD1 TRBJ2-4 TRBV29-1 once CSARGTGLNIQYF TGCAGCGCGCGGGGGACAGGGTTGAACATTCAGTACTTC
NA TRBJ2-7 TRBV15 many CATSKGRVYEQYF TGTGCCACCAGCAAGGGCAGGGTCTATGAGCAGTACTTC
TRBD2 TRBJ2-3 TRBV7-8 few CASSFLVAGADTQYF TGTGCCAGCAGCTTCCTGGTAGCGGGAGCAGATACGCAGTATTTT
NA TRBJ1-1 TRBV29-1 many CSASSGEAFF TGCAGCGCATCTTCGGGGGAAGCTTTCTTT
TRBD2 TRBJ2-3 TRBV20-1 once CSASRVSGNTDTKYF TGCAGTGCTAGTAGGGTTAGCGGGAACACCGATACGAAGTATTTT
TRBD1 TRBJ2-2 TRBV6-1 many CASSFLDRVDTGELFF TGTGCCAGCAGCTTTTTAGACAGGGTCGACACCGGGGAGCTGTTTTTT
NA TRBJ2-3 TRBV10-3 many CATRPGSDTQYF TGTGCCACCCGGCCAGGCTCAGATACGCAGTATTTT
TRBD2 TRBJ2-1 TRBV12-3/TRBV12-4 few CASSLDRLAGGEQFF TGTGCCAGCAGTCTGGACAGGTTAGCGGGAGGTGAGCAGTTCTTC
TRBD1 TRBJ2-7 TRBV12-3/TRBV12-4 NA CASSLVTGGSYEQYF TGTGCCAGCAGTTTAGTCACAGGGGGCTCCTACGAGCAGTACTTC
NA TRBJ2-5 TRBV29-1 few CSSRWRETQYF TGCAGCTCCCGGTGGCGAGAGACCCAGTACTTC
NA TRBJ1-3 TRBV4-2 NA CASSQDSRPWGGNTIYF TGTGCCAGCAGCCAAGATAGCAGACCGTGGGGGGGAAACACCATATATTTT
TRBD1 TRBJ2-1 TRBV20-1 many CSAIDRANEQFF TGCAGTGCAATCGACAGGGCCAATGAGCAGTTCTTC
TRBD2 TRBJ2-1 TRBV15 many CATSRAAKLAGAYNEQFF TGTGCCACCAGCAGGGCGGCCAAACTAGCGGGAGCCTACAATGAGCAGTTCTTC
NA TRBJ1-2 TRBV3-1 many CASSQVTNYGYTF TGTGCCAGCAGCCAAGTGACGAACTATGGCTACACCTTC
NA TRBJ2-3 TRBV27 many CASSAGAKAQYF TGTGCCAGCAGTGCTGGGGCTAAAGCGCAGTATTTT
TRBD2 TRBJ2-1 TRBV7-6 many CASSQGLAGTYEQFF TGTGCCAGCAGCCAGGGACTAGCGGGAACCTATGAGCAGTTCTTC
TRBD2 TRBJ2-3 TRBV5-1 many CASSPGTTSTDTQYF TGCGCCAGCAGCCCCGGGACTACTAGCACAGATACGCAGTATTTT
NA TRBJ1-6 TRBV5-5 few CASSSRSGNSPLHF TGTGCCAGCAGCTCCAGGTCAGGGAATTCACCCCTCCACTTT
TRBD1 TRBJ1-2 TRBV9 few CASQRGGTGGAEGYTF TGTGCCAGCCAACGCGGAGGGACAGGGGGCGCGGAAGGCTACACCTTC
NA TRBJ2-7 TRBV20-1 many CSARSLTYEQYF TGCAGTGCTAGGAGTTTGACCTACGAGCAGTACTTC
NA TRBJ2-4 TRBV14 many CASSQGSAKNIQYF TGTGCCAGCAGCCAAGGTTCAGCCAAAAACATTCAGTACTTC
NA TRBJ2-1 TRBV6-2/TRBV6-3 many CASRSWESSYNEQFF TGTGCCAGCAGGAGTTGGGAGAGCTCCTACAATGAGCAGTTCTTC
NA TRBJ2-3 TRBV4-2 NA CASIQGTSTDTQYF TGTGCCAGCATCCAAGGGACATCCACAGATACGCAGTATTTT
TRBD2 TRBJ2-3 TRBV29-1 NA CSVEPSGNTDTQYF TGCAGCGTTGAACCTAGCGGGAACACAGATACGCAGTATTTT
TRBD2 TRBJ2-7 TRBV7-3 many CASSRTSGSDEQYF TGTGCCAGCAGCCGGACTAGCGGGAGCGACGAGCAGTACTTC
TRBD2 TRBJ2-1 TRBV3-1 NA CASSQEGLAGSSYSEQFF TGTGCCAGCAGCCAAGAGGGACTAGCGGGGAGCTCCTACAGTGAGCAGTTCTTC
NA TRBJ2-7 TRBV6-2/TRBV6-3 many CASSQSRIHEQYF TGTGCCAGCAGCCAGAGTCGTATCCACGAGCAGTACTTC
NA TRBJ1-1 TRBV3-1 few CASSQGALGAFF TGTGCCAGCAGCCAGGGGGCCTTGGGGGCTTTCTTT
TRBD2 TRBJ2-4 TRBV7-2 NA CASSRPGGGGKNIQYF TGTGCCAGCAGCCGGCCGGGGGGGGGGGGCAAAAACATTCAGTACTTC
TRBD2 TRBJ2-3 TRBV27 NA CASRVAGETDTQYF TGTGCCAGCAGGGTAGCGGGGGAGACAGATACGCAGTATTTT
NA TRBJ1-5 TRBV11-2 NA CASSLSQGQHQPQHF TGTGCCAGCAGCTTAAGTCAGGGGCAACATCAGCCCCAGCATTTT
NA TRBJ2-1 TRBV19 few CASSIVSGLNNEQFF TGTGCCAGTAGTATCGTCTCTGGCTTAAACAATGAGCAGTTCTTC
NA TRBJ1-2 TRBV30 NA CAWNGGVRYGYTF TGTGCCTGGAATGGTGGGGTACGCTATGGCTACACCTTC
NA TRBJ1-5 TRBV20-1 many CSARVPGGNQPQHF TGCAGTGCTAGAGTTCCGGGGGGCAATCAGCCCCAGCATTTT
NA TRBJ2-1 TRBV3-1 many CASSQDPVSEQFF TGTGCCAGCAGCCAAGATCCGGTTAGTGAGCAGTTCTTC
TRBD1 TRBJ2-1 TRBV18 many CASSPPTGGNNEQFF TGTGCCAGCTCACCACCGACAGGGGGAAACAATGAGCAGTTCTTC
TRBD2 TRBJ2-1 TRBV18 many CASSPERAGGGLGNEQFF TGTGCCAGCTCACCAGAGAGAGCGGGAGGAGGGCTGGGCAATGAGCAGTTCTTC
NA TRBJ1-1 TRBV15 many CATSRGWNTEAFF TGTGCCACCAGCAGAGGTTGGAACACTGAAGCTTTCTTT
TRBD1 TRBJ1-6 TRBV19 many CASSRGQGDPNSPLHF TGTGCCAGTAGTCGAGGACAGGGGGACCCCAATTCACCCCTCCACTTT
NA TRBJ2-1 TRBV4-1 many CASSHSEEQFF TGCGCCAGCAGCCATTCCGAGGAGCAGTTCTTC
NA TRBJ2-1 TRBV4-3 many CASSQDPGGTGNEQFF TGCGCCAGCAGCCAAGATCCGGGCGGGACGGGGAATGAGCAGTTCTTC